Sequencing of this TCR beta chain was carried out in a study of T cell changes during pregnancy in multiple sclerosis. The protocol was immunoSEQ multiplex PCR, while the TCRdb copy is restricted to in-frame clones and leaves out a portion. The data show about 68,000 clones, 92% seen once. V was pared by 4 bases and J by 6 bases, with 14 bases between. The germline CDR1 and CDR2 sequences are SGHRS and YFSETQ. The CDR3 sequence is 14 residues long. The chain is built from TRBV5-1 and TRBJ2-1, with D possibly being TRBD1 (7 bases). The TCR comes from a female donor in good health, enrolled as a control in a pregnancy study. The source material was peripheral blood, sampled in the second trimester of pregnancy. The CDR3 sequence: CASSPGQGGNEQFF. DNA of the CDR3: TGCGCCAGCAGCCCTGGGCAGGGGGGCAATGAGCAGTTCTTC.